This is a list of T cell receptor beta chains from one sample in a study of control samples from healthy donors and cancer patients. TCRdb's copy holds only in-frame clones and misses some; the assay was immunoSEQ multiplex PCR. In the table there are 15,000 or so clones, about 87% of which are singletons. Sequencing was done on a sample of PBMCs. These receptors were taken from a woman aged 70-85 years with colorectal cancer. The CDR3 runs from the conserved cysteine through the conserved F or W. The D gene is left open where the match is weak. Some rows have no size entry. The others give once, few or many, or a class for an expanded clone.

D,J,V,size,DNA,CDR3
-,TRBJ2-5,TRBV29-1,once,TGCAGCGTTGCAGTGGTACAAGAGACCCAGTACTTC,CSVAVVQETQYF
-,TRBJ2-1,TRBV27,-,TGTGCCAGCAGTCCGATAGGAGCGGCCAGAGGTCATGAGCAGTTCTTC,CASSPIGAARGHEQFF
TRBD2,TRBJ2-1,TRBV9,-,TGTGCCAGCAGCGGAATGGCTAGCGGGGATCGGAATGAGCAGTTCTTC,CASSGMASGDRNEQFF
-,TRBJ2-7,TRBV6-2/TRBV6-3,few,TGTGCCAGCAGTTACTCGAGGGACTACGAGCAGTACTTC,CASSYSRDYEQYF
TRBD1,TRBJ1-2,TRBV11-3,-,TGTGCCAGCAGCCCCGACAGGGGGGAAGGGGGCTACACCTTC,CASSPDRGEGGYTF
-,TRBJ1-5,TRBV15,-,TGTGCCACCAGCTCTGCGGGTGAGGGCCAGCCCCAGCATTTT,CATSSAGEGQPQHF
TRBD1,TRBJ1-1,TRBV11-2,-,TGTGCCAGCAGTTTAATGGCGGGTTTTGATTTGCTGGGACAGGGGGCTTATACTGAAGCTTTCTTT,CASSLMAGFDLLGQGAYTEAFF
-,TRBJ1-2,TRBV5-1,-,TGCGCCAGCAGCTTCGAGACAGGTGGCTACACCTTC,CASSFETGGYTF
-,TRBJ1-2,TRBV6-5,few,TGTGCCAGCACAGAAAGTTTCTATGGCTACACCTTC,CASTESFYGYTF
TRBD1,TRBJ2-2,TRBV24-1,-,TGTGCCACCAGTGAATGGACAGGGGCCGGGGAGCTGTTTTTT,CATSEWTGAGELFF
TRBD2,TRBJ2-1,TRBV29-1,few,TGCAGCGTTGACGGGACTAGCGGGAGGAGTTCCTACAATGAGCAGTTCTTC,CSVDGTSGRSSYNEQFF
-,TRBJ1-5,TRBV5-6,once,TGTGCCAGCAGCGGTCATAGCAATCAGCCCCAGCATTTT,CASSGHSNQPQHF
-,TRBJ1-1,TRBV18,-,TGTGCCAGCTCACCCCCCCGTGTTGAGAACACTGAAGCTTTCTTT,CASSPPRVENTEAFF
-,TRBJ1-3,TRBV5-8,few,TGTGCCAGCAGCTTGGATCGGATAGGCTCTGGAAACACCATATATTTT,CASSLDRIGSGNTIYF
-,TRBJ1-6,TRBV7-2,few,TGTGCCAGCAGCTTGGGTTCGTGGGGCGTGAATTCACCCCTCCACTTT,CASSLGSWGVNSPLHF
-,TRBJ1-5,TRBV6-5,few,TGTGCCAGCAGTTTACAAAACAATCAGCCCCAGCATTTT,CASSLQNNQPQHF